A single sample gave rise to the 11 T cell receptor beta chains below, sequenced in a study of OX40 agonist ivuxolimab in advanced cancers. The table came from immunoSEQ multiplex PCR; TCRdb's copy has only in-frame clones and leaves some out. Altogether 11,000 to 15,000 clones are present, 90% to 95% being singletons, with the ten largest covering around a fifth. The sample in question was CD4+ or CD8+ T cells sorted from blood, obtained in a trial of the OX40 agonist ivuxolimab. Receptors were obtained from an adult with an advanced solid tumor such as melanoma, head and neck, liver or kidney cancer.

J is TRBJ2-3 and V is TRBV7-6; D ambiguous. Germline V CDR1 and CDR2: SGHVS, FNYEAQ. The CDR3 consists of 13 residues. V was clipped by 3 bases and J by 4 bases, with 8 bases between them. The CDR3 reads CASSFRAADTQYF. CDR3 nucleotide sequence: TGTGCCAGCAGCTTCCGCGCAGCAGATACGCAGTATTTT.

This clone was recorded only once. The chain couples TRBV4-1 to TRBJ1-5; 7 bases fit TRBD1. The germline CDR1 and CDR2 sequences are MGHRA and YSYEKL. This CDR3 contains 17 residues. V was pared by 7 bases and J by 6 bases, with 18 bases of the junction left unmatched. This CDR3 is CASNPTGVVGIGQPQHF. CDR3 nucleotides: TGCGCCAGCAACCCCACAGGGGTCGTAGGAATTGGTCAGCCCCAGCATTTT.

V gene TRBV5-4 combines with J gene TRBJ2-7, with D tentatively TRBD1 (6 bases). This CDR3 region has 15 residues. With 4 bases removed from V and 2 bases from J, the gap between germline ends came to 16 bases. From germline, CDR1 is SGHNT and CDR2 YYREEE (reference sequence). CDR3 nucleotide sequence: TGTGCCAGCAGCCTGCGACAGGCCATGGCCTACGAGCAGTACTTC. It encodes CASSLRQAMAYEQYF.

CDR3 loop: CASSRETGPGNTIYF. The CDR3 DNA is TGTGCCAGCAGCCGCGAAACGGGACCTGGAAACACCATATATTTT. V and J are TRBV11-2 and TRBJ1-3, with TRBD1 as a possible D gene (5 bases). CDR1 and CDR2 from the germline V gene are SGHAT and FQNNGV. With 5 bases removed from V and 2 bases from J, the gap between germline ends came to 13 bases. The CDR3 loop spans 15 amino acids.

The chain uses TRBV19 and TRBJ1-1, with 8 bases fitting TRBD1. This CDR3 is 15 amino acids long. The junction had 4 bases not matched to a gene; V was cut back by 4 bases and J by 0 bases. Germline V gene data show CDR1 as LNHDA and CDR2 as SQIVND (reference sequence). CDR3 DNA sequence: TGTGCCAGTAGTACTCGACAGGGGTTGAACACTGAAGCTTTCTTT. This codes for CASSTRQGLNTEAFF.

The chain employs TRBV11-2 and TRBJ1-4; TRBD1 might be the D (5 bases). From germline, CDR1 is SGHAT and CDR2 FQNNGV. The CDR3 runs 14 residues. V was pared by 2 bases and J by 2 bases, with 6 bases between. The CDR3 region is CASSLRGTNEKLFF. In DNA, the CDR3 is TGTGCCAGCAGCTTACGGGGGACTAATGAAAAACTGTTTTTT. Full variable domain (outside the CDR3, taken from reference TRBV11-2 and TRBJ1-4): EAGVAQSPRYKIIEKRQSVAFWCNPISGHATLYWYQQILGQGPKLLIQFQNNGVVDDSQLPKDRFSAERLKGVDSTLKIQPAKLEDSAVYLCASSLRGTNEKLFFGSGTQLSVL.

For the CDR3, the DNA is TGTGCCAGCAGCTTAGATCAGTTAAGCTCCTACGAGCAGTACTTC. Amino acids: CASSLDQLSSYEQYF. The chain links TRBV11-2 to TRBJ2-7; D not resolved. The V gene's germline CDR1 is SGHAT and CDR2 FQNNGV. The CDR3 covers 15 residues. Trimming took off 0 bases at V and 0 bases at J, with 9 bases between the two ends.

J is TRBJ2-7 and V is TRBV7-9; possible D gene TRBD1, 6 bases. Trimming pared 7 bases from V and 3 bases from J, leaving 22 bases between. Germline loops: CDR1 SEHNR, CDR2 FQNEAQ (reference sequence). The CDR3 is 16 residues long. The chain's CDR3 is CASTPKSAGEFYEQYF. DNA of the CDR3: TGTGCCAGCACACCTAAGAGCGCAGGGGAATTCTACGAGCAGTACTTC.

The chain couples TRBV28 to TRBJ2-5; 8 bases are shared with TRBD2. Germline CDR1 and CDR2: MDHEN and SYDVKM. The CDR3 loop spans 13 amino acids. V was pared by 7 bases and J by 5 bases, with 6 bases of the junction left unmatched. As DNA, the CDR3 is TGTGCCAGCAACGGACTAGCTAGGGAGACCCAGTACTTC. This sequence encodes CASNGLARETQYF.

The chain joins TRBV12-5 to TRBJ2-7; D is ambiguous. In germline, CDR1 is LGHNT, CDR2 FRNRAP. V was cut by 7 bases and J by 0 bases, with 13 bases left in between. This CDR3 has 14 residues. Here the CDR3 DNA reads TGTGCTAGTGTTAAGACCGGTGTCTCCTACGAGCAGTACTTC. Translated: CASVKTGVSYEQYF.

The rearrangement links TRBV2 to TRBJ2-2; D assignment may be TRBD1 or TRBD2 (5 bases each). V lost 7 bases, J lost 2 bases, and 14 bases lay in between. Per germline, CDR1 SNHLY and CDR2 FYNNEI. The CDR3 has 15 amino acids. CDR3 loop: CASMGVWGNTGELFF. DNA of the CDR3: TGTGCCAGCATGGGGGTATGGGGTAACACCGGGGAGCTGTTTTTT.